This T cell receptor beta chain was sequenced during a study of blood T cell repertoires in COVID-19. About the study: Researchers got acute and convalescent COVID-19 samples from the United States, Italy and Spain. T cells, B-cell-depleted T cells, or PBMCs provided the cDNA or gDNA that served as material.

Original processing notes: Researchers report that nucleated cell counts were estimated from reference gene primer amplification. The protocol was immunoSEQ multiplex PCR, while the TCRdb copy is restricted to in-frame clones and leaves out a portion. The V and J calls and clone size were taken over from that table, and D and trimming were inferred from the DNA. Of about 220,000 clones in the sample, less than 90% were seen once. This CDR3 region has 16 residues. Germline V gives CDR1 SNHLY, CDR2 FYNNEI. With 6 bases clipped from V and 2 bases from J, the junction kept 6 bases outside the gene matches.

This chain uses TRBV2 with TRBJ2-3, with 12 bases aligning to TRBD2. Sequencing input: peripheral blood. This TCR was recovered from a man aged 30-40 years with active or convalescent COVID-19. The DNA of the CDR3 is TGTGCCAGCAGCCTGGGGACTAGCGGGTCCACAGATACGCAGTATTTT. Translation: CASSLGTSGSTDTQYF.